The rows below give T cell receptor beta chains drawn from one sample of a study of cytomegalovirus exposure and HLA in healthy donors. Data came from immunoSEQ multiplex PCR; TCRdb stores just in-frame clones and leaves some out. Here the sample spans roughly 200,000 clones, 81% being singletons. Sequencing was done on a sample of PBMCs. These receptors originate from a man aged 35 to 55 in good health and CMV-seropositive. CDR3s include the opening cysteine and the closing phenylalanine or tryptophan. The D gene is left open where the match is weak. The listing skips clone size in some rows; elsewhere it reads once, few, many or a size class.

cdr3_nt: TGTGCCAGTGGAGGCCCTCCCTCCTACGAGCAGTACTTC
cdr3_aa: CASGGPPSYEQYF
clone_size: -
j_call: TRBJ2-7
d_call: -
v_call: TRBV7-6

cdr3_nt: TGTGCCAGCAGTCCCCGCGCAGGGTCAGACGAAAAACTGTTTTTT
cdr3_aa: CASSPRAGSDEKLFF
clone_size: -
j_call: TRBJ1-4
d_call: -
v_call: TRBV27

cdr3_nt: TGTGCCAGCAGACCACCCCGGGGCAGGGGATCCCCAAATGAAAAACTGTTTTTT
cdr3_aa: CASRPPRGRGSPNEKLFF
clone_size: -
j_call: TRBJ1-4
d_call: -
v_call: TRBV28

cdr3_nt: TGTGCCAGCAGCGTAGGAGGTAGCGGGAGTTTTGAGCAGTACTTC
cdr3_aa: CASSVGGSGSFEQYF
clone_size: -
j_call: TRBJ2-7
d_call: TRBD2
v_call: TRBV9

cdr3_nt: TGTGCCAGCACCTGGGCGGGGGGGCCTAATACCGGGGAGCTGTTTTTT
cdr3_aa: CASTWAGGPNTGELFF
clone_size: once
j_call: TRBJ2-2
d_call: TRBD2
v_call: TRBV7-9

cdr3_nt: TGTGCCAGCAGCTTAGGTAGCGGTAGCTCCTACGAGCAGTACTTC
cdr3_aa: CASSLGSGSSYEQYF
clone_size: -
j_call: TRBJ2-7
d_call: -
v_call: TRBV7-9

cdr3_nt: TGTGCCAGCAGCCAAAGGACAGGGTGGAACACTGAAGCTTTCTTT
cdr3_aa: CASSQRTGWNTEAFF
clone_size: few
j_call: TRBJ1-1
d_call: TRBD1
v_call: TRBV14

cdr3_nt: TGTGCCAGCAGCTCTCCAGGAAACACCGGGGAGCTGTTTTTT
cdr3_aa: CASSSPGNTGELFF
clone_size: -
j_call: TRBJ2-2
d_call: -
v_call: TRBV7-2

cdr3_nt: TGCGCCAGCAGCTTGGAGGGACAGTCCTACGAGCAGTACTTC
cdr3_aa: CASSLEGQSYEQYF
clone_size: -
j_call: TRBJ2-7
d_call: TRBD1
v_call: TRBV5-1

cdr3_nt: TGCGCCAGCAGCTGGGTGGGCTCTAATGAGCAGTTCTTC
cdr3_aa: CASSWVGSNEQFF
clone_size: -
j_call: TRBJ2-1
d_call: -
v_call: TRBV5-1

cdr3_nt: TGTGCCAGCAGTGGACAGGGTGATCAGCCCCAGCATTTT
cdr3_aa: CASSGQGDQPQHF
clone_size: -
j_call: TRBJ1-5
d_call: TRBD1
v_call: TRBV6-1

cdr3_nt: TGTGCCAGCAGCCCTACCTTGAGCACAGATACGCAGTATTTT
cdr3_aa: CASSPTLSTDTQYF
clone_size: -
j_call: TRBJ2-3
d_call: -
v_call: TRBV2

cdr3_nt: TGTGCCAGTAGTCCTCAGGGGACCTATAATTCACCCCTCCACTTT
cdr3_aa: CASSPQGTYNSPLHF
clone_size: few
j_call: TRBJ1-6
d_call: -
v_call: TRBV19

cdr3_nt: TGCGCCAGCAGCCAAGTCGCTTCAGGGGCCAACTATGGCTACACCTTC
cdr3_aa: CASSQVASGANYGYTF
clone_size: -
j_call: TRBJ1-2
d_call: -
v_call: TRBV4-1

cdr3_nt: TGTGCCAGCAGCTTAAACACCTACACCGGGGAGCTGTTTTTT
cdr3_aa: CASSLNTYTGELFF
clone_size: -
j_call: TRBJ2-2
d_call: -
v_call: TRBV7-3

cdr3_nt: TGCGCCAGCAGCTTGGGGGAGGGAGGGACTGAAGCTTTCTTT
cdr3_aa: CASSLGEGGTEAFF
clone_size: -
j_call: TRBJ1-1
d_call: -
v_call: TRBV5-1

cdr3_nt: TGTGCCAGCAGAGAAACCCCACAGGGGGCGCGAACAGATACACAGTATTTT
cdr3_aa: CASRETPQGARTDTQYF
clone_size: -
j_call: TRBJ2-3
d_call: TRBD1
v_call: TRBV6-1

cdr3_nt: TGCGCCAGCAGCACCGACAGGGTGGTTGCAGATACGCAGTATTTT
cdr3_aa: CASSTDRVVADTQYF
clone_size: -
j_call: TRBJ2-3
d_call: TRBD1
v_call: TRBV5-1

cdr3_nt: TGTGCCAGCAGCCAACTAGGAGCCTACGAGCAGTACTTC
cdr3_aa: CASSQLGAYEQYF
clone_size: -
j_call: TRBJ2-7
d_call: -
v_call: TRBV7-8

cdr3_nt: TGTGCCAGCAGCGTAGGTCAGGGAAGGGGCACTGAAGCTTTCTTT
cdr3_aa: CASSVGQGRGTEAFF
clone_size: -
j_call: TRBJ1-1
d_call: -
v_call: TRBV9

cdr3_nt: TGTGCCAGCAGTGATGTGTGTATTCAGCCCCAGCATTTT
cdr3_aa: CASSDVCIQPQHF
clone_size: -
j_call: TRBJ1-5
d_call: -
v_call: TRBV25-1

cdr3_nt: TGTGCCAGCAGCCTTACACCCGCCGAGAGCGAGCAGTACTTC
cdr3_aa: CASSLTPAESEQYF
clone_size: -
j_call: TRBJ2-7
d_call: -
v_call: TRBV5-4

cdr3_nt: TGTGCCAGCGGAGGGGTCACCGGGGAGCTGTTTTTT
cdr3_aa: CASGGVTGELFF
clone_size: -
j_call: TRBJ2-2
d_call: -
v_call: TRBV2

cdr3_nt: TGTGCCAGCAGTTTTACACACAGGGTGGGTGAAGCTTTCTTT
cdr3_aa: CASSFTHRVGEAFF
clone_size: once
j_call: TRBJ1-1
d_call: -
v_call: TRBV28

cdr3_nt: TGTGCCAGCAGCCCGGGACTAGCGGGGGGCAGCTCCTACGAGCAGTACTTC
cdr3_aa: CASSPGLAGGSSYEQYF
clone_size: -
j_call: TRBJ2-7
d_call: TRBD2
v_call: TRBV5-4

cdr3_nt: TGCAGCGTTGGACAGGTAAAGAACACTGAAGCTTTCTTT
cdr3_aa: CSVGQVKNTEAFF
clone_size: -
j_call: TRBJ1-1
d_call: -
v_call: TRBV29-1

cdr3_nt: TGTGCCAGCAGCATTGACATGGCTGTGGTCAATGAGCAGTTCTTC
cdr3_aa: CASSIDMAVVNEQFF
clone_size: -
j_call: TRBJ2-1
d_call: -
v_call: TRBV5-4

cdr3_nt: TGTGCCATCAGTGGTCAGAGCAATCAGCCCCAGCATTTT
cdr3_aa: CAISGQSNQPQHF
clone_size: once
j_call: TRBJ1-5
d_call: -
v_call: TRBV6-5

cdr3_nt: TGTGCCAGCAGACTTGCGGGAGGGCCAGATACGCAGTATTTT
cdr3_aa: CASRLAGGPDTQYF
clone_size: -
j_call: TRBJ2-3
d_call: TRBD2
v_call: TRBV6-1

cdr3_nt: TGTGCCAGCAGCCACCCTGGACAGTTCACCGGGGAGCTGTTTTTT
cdr3_aa: CASSHPGQFTGELFF
clone_size: -
j_call: TRBJ2-2
d_call: -
v_call: TRBV7-9

cdr3_nt: TGTGCCAGCAGGGGGCTTGGGGATACGCAGTATTTT
cdr3_aa: CASRGLGDTQYF
clone_size: -
j_call: TRBJ2-3
d_call: -
v_call: TRBV2